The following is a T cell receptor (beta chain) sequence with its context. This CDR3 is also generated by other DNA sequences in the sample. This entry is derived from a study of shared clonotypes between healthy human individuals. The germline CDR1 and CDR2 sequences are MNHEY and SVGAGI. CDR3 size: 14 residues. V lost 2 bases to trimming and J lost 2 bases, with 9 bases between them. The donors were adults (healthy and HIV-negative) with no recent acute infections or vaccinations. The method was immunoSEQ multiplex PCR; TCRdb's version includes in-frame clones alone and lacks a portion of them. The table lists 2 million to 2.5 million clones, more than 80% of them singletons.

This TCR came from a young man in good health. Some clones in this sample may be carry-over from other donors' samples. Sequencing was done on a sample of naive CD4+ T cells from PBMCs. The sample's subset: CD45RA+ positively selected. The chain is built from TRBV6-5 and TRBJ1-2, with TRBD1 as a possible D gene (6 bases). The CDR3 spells CASSYRDRNYGYTF. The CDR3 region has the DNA TGTGCCAGCAGTTACCGCGACAGGAACTATGGCTACACCTTC.